This T cell receptor (beta chain) was identified during a study of tumor-infiltrating lymphocytes in primary liver carcinoma (dated by TCRdb to about 2017). For the wider study: Of the five patients, three men and two women aged 30 to 69 years, four had hepatocellular carcinoma and one had combined HCC and intrahepatic cholangiocarcinoma. Agilent mRNA microarray profiling was performed on the roughly 25 tumor region samples to relate TCRbeta repertoire diversity to the local molecular phenotype. The tumors of the five patients were staged as T1-T3 N0M0, with maximum diameters ranging from roughly 4 to 10 cm. High reproducibility was observed for the technical replicate repertoires, with mean shared-clone rates approximately 0.9 and correlation coefficients above 0.95. Each sample produced about 3.65 to 7.13 million productive TCRbeta reads, and read depth showed no significant difference between tissue types. A total of roughly 35 specimens from 5 patients underwent TCRbeta repertoire sequencing, comprising about 25 tumor regions, 5 adjacent noncancerous liver tissues and 5 peripheral blood samples. The study combined TCRbeta repertoire sequencing, expression microarrays and whole-exome sequencing across five regions of each liver tumor, with adjacent normal tissue and blood.

The cysteine opens and the phenylalanine closes a CDR3 of 16 amino acids. The only DNA kept is the CDR3, 48 bases in frame from the first base. The germline V gene sets CDR1 to SGHNT and CDR2 to YENEEA. Total RNA and DNA were co-extracted from roughly 18-30 mg of bulk tissue with the AllPrep DNA/RNA mini kit, without cell sorting. Between late 2015 and March 2016, about five patients in China with histopathologically diagnosed primary liver carcinoma had surgical resection. At the time of sampling, the patients had chronic HBV infection and had not received any treatment. Five spatially separated regions were sampled from each tumor: the superior, inferior, left-lateral and right-lateral poles, plus the tumor centre. According to histology, viable tumor cells made up more than 85% of every tumor sample. Pieces of fresh tumor and adjacent tissue were cut in half, with one half kept in RNAlater at -80 degrees C and the other half sent for histology.

TCRbeta-specific cDNA was reverse-transcribed from approximately 500 ng total RNA using a constant-region primer and ProtoScript II reverse transcriptase. The TCRbeta libraries were prepared through three rounds of nested multiplex PCR following a slightly modified ARM-PCR procedure. The first two PCR rounds used multiplex TRBV1-TRBV30 forward primers with a Cbeta reverse primer, each for 10 cycles. A final 25-cycle PCR with Deep VentR polymerase added sample barcodes and Illumina adapters. Before sequencing, amplicons of 200-500 bp were gel-purified using a QIAquick gel extraction kit. The TCRbeta amplicons were sequenced with 250-bp paired-end reads on an Illumina HiSeq 2500. The original methods were these. Quality trimming of reads was performed with Trimmomatic v0.33, and paired reads were merged with FLASH v1.2.11 so that full CDR3 sequences could be recovered. V, D and J germline segments were assigned to the rearranged TCRbeta sequences using MiGEC v1.2.1b. VDJtools v1.0.0 computed clonotype statistics and Shannon-Wiener diversity indices. To reduce sampling bias, subsequent analyses other than the diversity analysis used only the 250 most abundant clonotypes in each sample. TCRdb cleaned the public reads at Q25 with fastp, built clones with MiXCR and kept in-frame beta chains. Entries are consolidated by CDR3 protein sequence, retaining the most common genes and DNA. In this record, the V and J calls reflect TCRdb's handling and not the investigators' own analysis. The sample contains approximately 190,000 distinct CDR3 sequences, roughly 80% of them found a single time. The ten largest clones take up over 15% of the sample.

The paper as a whole reports these results and caveats: Only about 7-25% of top clones were present in all five regions of a tumor, suggesting spatial heterogeneity of tumor-infiltrating T cells. The top 250 clones accounted for a significantly greater share of the repertoire in tumors than in blood (p = 0.039). With just a few patients in the study, the authors point out that the findings should be validated in a larger study. Comparison of CD4+ and CD8+ T cell repertoires was precluded by the use of bulk unsorted samples. Consistent with antigen-driven expansion, pairs of tumor regions showed higher repertoire overlap (mean roughly 36%) than either tumor-adjacent pairs (roughly 17%) or tumor-blood pairs (roughly 14%). Because sequencing covered only the TCR beta chain and unpaired alpha chains were not captured, true repertoire diversity is likely underestimated.

Remarks on this clonotype: Its cognate antigen has yet to be identified. Sequence at one end of the junction differs from germline and may be a read error.

The source of this sequence is a middle-aged man with primary liver carcinoma and hepatitis B virus infection. Sample: tumor tissue from primary liver carcinoma. The sequence is built from TRBV11-3 and TRBJ2-1; 9 central nucleotides agree with TRBD2. The CDR3 amino acid sequence is: CASSLISGRPYYEQFF. In nucleotide form, the sequence is TGTGCCAGCAGTCTAATTAGCGGGAGACCCTACTATGAGCAGTTCTTC.